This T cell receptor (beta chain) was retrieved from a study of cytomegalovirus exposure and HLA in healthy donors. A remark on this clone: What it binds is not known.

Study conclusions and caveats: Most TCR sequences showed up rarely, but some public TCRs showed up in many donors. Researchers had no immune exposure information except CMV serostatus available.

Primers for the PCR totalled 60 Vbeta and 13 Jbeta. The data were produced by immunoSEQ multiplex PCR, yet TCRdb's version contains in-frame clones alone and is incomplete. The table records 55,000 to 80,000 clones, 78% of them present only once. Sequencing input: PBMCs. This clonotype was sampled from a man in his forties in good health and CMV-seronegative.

The CDR3 nucleotides read TGTGCCAGTGATCCGGGACAGGGTTTGACGGAAGCTTTCTTT. Translation gives CASDPGQGLTEAFF. The rearrangement joins TRBV19 to TRBJ1-1; 9 bases map to TRBD1. This CDR3 is 14 amino acids long. V gave up 8 bases and J gave up 8 bases; unmatched junction bases: 12. From germline, CDR1 is LNHDA and CDR2 SQIVND (reference sequence).